Listed here are 14 T cell receptor beta chains from one sample, sequenced in a study of blood T cell repertoires in COVID-19. The repertoire was sequenced with immunoSEQ multiplex PCR; TCRdb's copy has only in-frame clones and lacks some. This table holds 85,000 to 90,000 clones, 80% to 90% found once. The sequenced sample was peripheral blood. The receptors originated from a human donor in a cohort sampled during active COVID-19.

The chain employs TRBV18 and TRBJ1-5; D not resolved. The CDR3 length is 15 residues. V dropped 3 bases and J dropped 3 bases, with 12 bases sitting between them. Germline V gene lookup returns CDR1 KGHSH and CDR2 LQKENI. The CDR3 DNA is TGTGCCAGCTCACCGTTACGCGGATCCAATCAGCCCCAGCATTTT. The encoded protein is CASSPLRGSNQPQHF.

V usage is TRBV28 and J usage is TRBJ1-4, with D unclear. The V end lost 10 bases, the J end lost 0 bases, and 3 bases lay between the germline ends. The germline CDR1 and CDR2 sequences are MDHEN and SYDVKM. The CDR3 runs 11 residues. CDR3 nucleotide sequence: TGTGCCACCACAACTAATGAAAAACTGTTTTTT. Translating it yields CATTTNEKLFF.

The V gene is TRBV27, the J gene TRBJ2-3; TRBD2 agrees at 11 bases. In germline, CDR1 is MNHEY, CDR2 SMNVEV (reference sequence). There are 16 residues in the CDR3. The ends lost 5 bases at V and 7 bases at J; junction bases unmatched: 11. CDR3: CASSPFALAGGNTQYF. CDR3 sequence (DNA): TGTGCCAGCAGTCCGTTCGCCCTAGCGGGAGGAAATACGCAGTATTTT.

The J gene is TRBJ2-7, the V gene TRBV2, with 7 bases lining up with TRBD2. Trimming at V came to 4 bases and at J to 2 bases, leaving 5 bases not matched to a gene. Germline V gives CDR1 SNHLY, CDR2 FYNNEI. The CDR3 spans 14 residues. CDR3 nucleotide sequence: TGTGCCAGCAGTGTGGAGGGGACTACCTACGAGCAGTACTTC. Translation gives CASSVEGTTYEQYF.

V and J are TRBV11-2 and TRBJ2-1; 8 bases fit TRBD1. The CDR3 runs to 15 residues. The ends lost 2 bases at V and 9 bases at J; junction bases unmatched: 9. Germline-derived CDR1 and CDR2 are SGHAT and FQNNGV. CDR3 sequence reads: CASSLMSQGALEQFF. The DNA for the CDR3 is TGTGCCAGCAGCTTAATGAGTCAGGGGGCTCTTGAGCAGTTCTTC. Using reference TRBV11-2 and TRBJ2-1 for the parts outside the CDR3, the full variable domain is EAGVAQSPRYKIIEKRQSVAFWCNPISGHATLYWYQQILGQGPKLLIQFQNNGVVDDSQLPKDRFSAERLKGVDSTLKIQPAKLEDSAVYLCASSLMSQGALEQFFGPGTRLTVL.

CDR3 sequence: CASSWDNMNTEAFF. For the CDR3, the DNA is TGTGCCAGCAGTTGGGACAACATGAACACTGAAGCTTTCTTT. The chain employs TRBV6-5 and TRBJ1-1; D might be TRBD1 (6 bases). The CDR3 length is 14 residues. The V and J ends lost 4 bases and 0 bases respectively, with 9 bases between them. Germline CDR1 MNHEY, CDR2 SVGAGI.

The genes are TRBV5-4 and TRBJ2-1; 10 bases fit TRBD1. The CDR3 totals 15 residues. J was trimmed by 12 bases and V by 2 bases; bases with no gene match: 11. Germline assignment: CDR1 SGHNT and CDR2 YYREEE (reference sequence). The CDR3 DNA is TGTGCCAGCAGCTTCGGCGGGGACAGGGGTGAAGGGCAGTTCTTC. It translates to CASSFGGDRGEGQFF. The variable domain in full, completed from reference TRBV5-4 and TRBJ2-1, reads ETGVTQSPTHLIKTRGQQVTLRCSSQSGHNTVSWYQQALGQGPQFIFQYYREEENGRGNFPPRFSGLQFPNYSSELNVNALELDDSALYLCASSFGGDRGEGQFFGPGTRLTVL.

The rearrangement links TRBV3-1 (or the pseudogene TRBV3-2) to TRBJ2-3; the D gene is possibly TRBD2 (6 bases). With 0 bases removed from V and 4 bases from J, the gap between germline ends came to 11 bases. Looked up from germline, CDR1 is LGHDT and CDR2 is YNNKEL (reference sequence). The CDR3 consists of 15 residues. The CDR3 region is CASSQDLRESDTQYF. The DNA of the CDR3 is TGTGCCAGCAGCCAAGATCTCCGGGAGTCAGATACGCAGTATTTT.

The rearrangement joins TRBV19 to TRBJ2-7; 7 bases line up with TRBD1. This CDR3 contains 13 residues. Per germline, CDR1 LNHDA and CDR2 SQIVND (reference sequence). Germline trimming cut 10 bases from V and 6 bases from J; bases unmatched to any gene: 12. The DNA for the CDR3 is TGTGCCACCGGACAATTACAGGGGAGCGAGCAGTACTTC. Its protein is CATGQLQGSEQYF.

The chain employs TRBV3-1 (or the pseudogene TRBV3-2) and TRBJ1-2; 7 positions agree with TRBD1. The CDR3 runs 14 residues. The J segment lost 4 bases and the V segment lost 2 bases, leaving 4 bases of the junction unmatched. The germline V gene encodes CDR1 LGHDT and CDR2 YNNKEL (reference sequence). The CDR3 spells CASSQRGPSYGYTF. The CDR3 DNA reads as TGTGCCAGCAGCCAAAGGGGGCCCTCCTATGGCTACACCTTC.

The rearrangement links TRBV28 to TRBJ2-1; 11 bases match TRBD2. V shed 3 bases and J 3 bases; nucleotides not matched to a gene: 1. Germline V gene lookup returns CDR1 MDHEN and CDR2 SYDVKM. The CDR3 spans 15 residues. The CDR3 nucleotides read TGTGCCAGCAGTTTGGGGACTAGCGGCTACAATGAGCAGTTCTTC. Residues: CASSLGTSGYNEQFF.

This clone has only a few counts. The chain links TRBV11-2 to TRBJ1-6; 7 bases agree with TRBD1. The CDR3 runs to 17 residues. The trim removed 2 bases at V and 5 bases at J, leaving 9 bases unmatched. Germline assignment: CDR1 SGHAT and CDR2 FQNNGV. CDR3 nucleotides: TGTGCCAGCAGCTTACCGACAGGGAAAGTGGATAATTCACCCCTCCACTTT. It codes for CASSLPTGKVDNSPLHF.

This chain joins TRBV27 and TRBJ2-1; D may be TRBD1 (6 bases). CDR3 length: 14 residues. V was clipped by 4 bases and J by 6 bases, with 13 bases between them. CDR1 is MNHEY, CDR2 SMNVEV, per germline (reference sequence). This CDR3 is CASSYRAIINEQFF. The CDR3 DNA reads as TGTGCCAGCAGTTACAGGGCTATTATCAATGAGCAGTTCTTC.

This clone was seen more than once but under ten times. The junction departs from germline at one end; a sequencing error may be responsible. The CDR3 loop reads CASSQSSEQYF. The DNA for the CDR3 is TGTGCCAGCAGCCAATCCTCCGAGCAGTACTTC. V is TRBV3-1 (or the pseudogene TRBV3-2) and J is TRBJ2-7; D remains ambiguous. The V gene's germline CDR1 is LGHDT and CDR2 YNNKEL (reference sequence). This CDR3 contains 11 residues.